This T cell receptor (beta chain) originates from a study of blood T cell repertoires in COVID-19. Study background: Material from acute and convalescent COVID-19 was sourced from the United States, Italy and Spain.

Using immunoSEQ multiplex PCR, the repertoire was profiled, and TCRdb retains in-frame clones only, with some absent. The sample lists 150,000 to 250,000 clones; roughly 82% were seen once. The clonotype was recovered from a man aged 40-55 years who had recovered from COVID-19. The sequenced material came from PBMCs or T cells enriched from blood (not recorded which).

CDR3 residues: CASSSGGNYNSPLHF. CDR3 bases: TGCGCCAGCAGCTCAGGGGGTAACTATAATTCACCCCTCCACTTT. The chain has TRBV5-1 and TRBJ1-6; 7 bases fit TRBD1. Germline CDR1 reads SGHRS; CDR2 reads YFSETQ. V lost 3 bases, J lost 3 bases, and 3 bases stayed unmatched. The CDR3 spans 15 residues.